This T cell receptor beta chain derives from a study of post-analysis software for immune sequencing data. The authors incorporated unique molecular identifiers into the TCR beta cDNA libraries. TCRdb re-derived calls from the PCR reads in MiXCR, one entry per CDR3 protein. The sample has hundreds of thousands of distinct CDR3 sequences; around 64% are singletons. Sequencing was done on a sample of blood. The receptor's source is a girl aged 2 to 10 with multiple sclerosis.

The CDR3 loop is CASSQDIAGAADTQYF. CDR3 nucleotide sequence: TGTGCCAGCAGCCAAGATATAGCGGGAGCCGCAGATACGCAGTATTTT. This chain joins TRBV4-2 and TRBJ2-3, with 9 bases lining up with TRBD2. Germline V CDR1 and CDR2: LGHNA, YNFKEQ. Trimming took 0 bases from V and 4 from J; bases not matched to a gene: 5. The CDR3 extends over 16 amino acids.